This TCR beta chain appears in the sequencing data of a study of T-cell reconstitution after alpha-beta-depleted transplantation in children. This sample's TCRbeta library carried unique molecular identifier barcodes. TCRdb redid the calling of the PCR reads with MiXCR, one entry per CDR3 protein. The data hold some 150,000 distinct CDR3 sequences, with 8% to 10% observed a single time. Study findings and constraints: Certain patients had high TCRbeta diversity at day 60, and it came from recipient T cells and thymic progenitors that survived. Several hundred expanded graft clones reportedly supplied alpha-beta T cells about two months after transplant.

This clonotype has ten or more counts. Its antigen remains unknown. V dropped 6 bases and J dropped 3 bases, with 12 bases sitting between them. CDR3 size: 12 residues. Germline V lookup: CDR1 SQVTM, CDR2 ANQGSEA. Sequences were derived from PBMCs, mostly from graft donor cells, sampled 180 days after TCRalphabeta/CD19-depleted stem cell transplant. The chain employs TRBV29-1 and TRBJ2-7, with unresolved D. This TCR came from a female patient aged 2 to 10 who had a stem cell transplant for congenital amegakaryocytic thrombocytopenia, so the T cells may come from the graft donor. CDR3 residues: CSVETANYEQYF. DNA of the CDR3: TGCAGCGTCGAAACAGCTAACTACGAGCAGTACTTC.